What follows describes a single T cell receptor (beta chain). It lacks a known antigen. Per-base qualities were not stored, and no clone one base away is much larger. This sample is part of a study of shared clonotypes between healthy human individuals (dated by TCRdb to about 2020). The study in broad terms: The cohort comprised two women and a few men aged 18 to 49 years. For each donor, three plates each were used for CD4 naive and CD4 memory, two plates were used for CD8 naive, and one plate was used for CD8 memory. To estimate repertoire size and how much clonotypes are shared between individuals, the study performed deep sequencing of blood TCR repertoires from a few healthy adults. Libraries were prepared and TCR repertoires were sequenced by different laboratories using diverse techniques, in order to increase sequencing depth and limit assay-specific biases. Leukapheresis yielded between about 0.9 and 8.9 billion PBMCs per donor. Summary of the overall study and its limitations: Even with the large sequencing depth, rarefaction of the sorted-subset datasets indicated that sequencing was incomplete. Because the study included a small number of donors, the genetic and exposure-history diversity represented was limited. Pairwise subsampling led to the expectation that sequencing depth would affect the degree of clonotype sharing among donors. Across a few donors, approximately 4.9% of naive CD4, 3.5% of naive CD8, 2% to 2.5% of memory CD4, and roughly 0.41% of memory CD8 clonotypes were shared. Naive subsets generally had larger estimated clonotype richness than memory subsets did. Sampling was restricted to blood, and TCR repertoires in tissues likely differ from the TCR repertoires found in blood. Compared with non-shared clonotypes, the clonotypes found in all four sorted-subset donors had higher generation probabilities.

Using the deep immunoSEQ assay, TCR CDR3 regions were amplified from genomic DNA by multiplex PCR. Extracted genomic DNA from each cell subset was spread evenly across all wells of several immunoSEQ 96-well plates, with each plate serving as a replicate. For sorted subsets, approximately 210 ng genomic DNA, equal to 25,000 to 35,000 T cell genomes, was loaded into each replicate PCR. Purified libraries were quantified with a Qubit 3.0 fluorometer, sized on a Bioanalyzer 2100, and re-quantified with the KAPA Library Quantification kit. Every immunoSEQ 96-well plate was sequenced on a dedicated single-read 150-cycle Illumina NextSeq 550 flow cell. For the original study's pipeline: Because the immunoSEQ output held only junctional sequences and lacked quality scores, the filtering could not match the filtering applied to full-length reads. Sequences were annotated with PyIR, a Python wrapper for IgBLAST v1.9, and V/J genes and CDR3 were assigned using IMGT germline references. Reads with weak V/J assignments (E-value above 1e-6), missing CDR3, stop codons, out-of-frame junctions, or ambiguous translated residues were removed. V3J clonotypes were defined by identical inferred V gene, J gene, and CDR3 amino acid sequence. To compute the percentage overlap between repertoires, the number of shared unique clonotypes was divided by the size of the smaller repertoire. RTK rarefaction, the Chao1 estimator, and Recon v2.1 estimates of unobserved clonotypes were used to assess repertoire richness. Generation probabilities for all TCRbeta clonotypes obtained by the gDNA method from a handful of donors were computed using OLGA. TCRdb obtained this table from immuneACCESS and retained in-frame rearrangements with V and J assigned. These tables miss some clones; where compared with another copy, unresolved V genes account for less than half of the shortfall, and the remainder is unexplained. V, J and clone size are taken as reported in that table, and D and trimming were inferred from the DNA itself. The sample table lists some 350,000 clones, roughly 70% of them with a count of one. 10% of the sample rests with the top ten.

The donors were healthy, HIV-negative adults who had no recently reported acute infections or vaccinations. Every donor was a Caucasian adult living in Nashville, Tennessee, USA. Magnetic negative selection was used to enrich CD4+ T cells, after which naive cells were positively selected on CD45RA and the negative fraction became the memory subset. After blood collection by leukapheresis, PBMCs were isolated using Ficoll-Histopaque density gradient centrifugation and then cryopreserved in the vapor phase of liquid nitrogen. Analytical flow cytometry was used to check the purity and quantity of each magnetically sorted T cell population. Genomic DNA was isolated from each sorted fraction and quantified by UV absorbance on a Nanodrop 2000c. The cysteine opens and the phenylalanine closes a CDR3 of 14 amino acids. Only the CDR3 DNA stays, 42 bases, in frame from base 1. V was cut back by 2 bases and J by 6 bases, leaving a gap of 13 bases between them. CDR1 and CDR2, per the germline V gene, are MNHNS and SASEGT.

The chain is assembled from TRBV6-1 and TRBJ1-1, with no reliable assignment of the D segment. The sequenced sample consisted of memory CD4+ T cells sorted from blood. The sample's cell subset or site, from its label and the paper: CD45RA-negative fraction. This TCR was sampled from a man aged 25 to 40 in good health. The bases are TGTGCCAGCAGTGAAACATACGACGGGGCTGAAGCTTTCTTT. Its coded protein is CASSETYDGAEAFF.